One T cell receptor (beta chain) is described in this entry. The data derive from a study of shared clonotypes between healthy human individuals. The data were produced by immunoSEQ multiplex PCR, yet TCRdb's version contains in-frame clones alone and is incomplete. In the table there are 600,000 to 750,000 clones, about 90% of which are singletons. Germline loops: CDR1 SGHDT, CDR2 YYEEEE. V was clipped by 0 bases and J by 3 bases, with 4 bases between them. The CDR3 sequence is 13 residues long. The chain is built from TRBV5-6 and TRBJ2-1; unclear D gene. Material: memory CD8+ T cells from PBMCs. Sample subset: CD45RO+ cells pooled with CCR7-negative TemRA cells. This receptor was obtained from a man in his late teens or twenties in good health. Some clones in this sample may be carry-over from other donors' samples. As DNA, the CDR3 is TGTGCCAGCAGCTTGGCGGACTACAATGAGCAGTTCTTC. This codes for CASSLADYNEQFF.